This TCR beta chain was recorded in a study of response to subunit inactivated influenza vaccine. The V end lost 4 bases, the J end lost 9 bases, and 10 bases lay between the germline ends. The CDR3 contains 12 residues. In this sample, this clonotype turned up a few times. One entry per CDR3 protein, called by TCRdb with MiXCR from the RT-PCR reads. The sample has about 500,000 distinct CDR3 sequences, approximately 13% seen once. The rearrangement uses TRBV12-3 or TRBV12-4 and TRBJ1-5; no clear D gene. The sample here was PBMCs from blood, taken 40 to 50 days after vaccination. This receptor was identified in a man aged 45 to 65 who received an inactivated influenza vaccine. The CDR3 reads CASSSGGLPQHF. In nucleotides, the CDR3 is TGTGCCAGCAGTTCTGGAGGTCTGCCCCAGCATTTT.